The clone carrying this T cell receptor (beta chain) came up many times. The sample is drawn from a study of T cells in Graves' hyperthyroidism and ophthalmopathy. CDR1 and CDR2 from the germline V gene are MNHNS and SASEGT. Trimming at V came to 5 bases and at J to 10 bases, leaving 15 bases not matched to a gene. The CDR3 is 17 residues long. Individuals with ophthalmopathy presented a Clinical Activity Score of at least 3, a NOSPECS grade of at least 4 and a duration under 3 months. In making diagnoses, clinical symptoms, serum thyroxine and TRAb, thyroid ultrasound and orbital computed tomography were all used. TCR beta CDR3 sequences were amplified from RNA transcripts. With the HTBI primer set, the TCR CDR3 went through a first round of RT-PCR. TCRdb independently ran MiXCR on the multiplex PCR reads; one entry per CDR3 protein. The profile covers fewer than 450,000 distinct CDR3 sequences, with about 14% appearing a single time and over 25% taken by the ten largest.

The clonotype comes from a man aged 50 or older with Graves' ophthalmopathy. Sequencing used blood. The chain joins TRBV6-1 to TRBJ2-1; 12 bases are shared with TRBD2. The CDR3 sequence: CASSYTTRTSGTHEQFF. The CDR3 DNA sequence: TGTGCCAGCAGTTACACCACCCGGACTAGCGGGACTCACGAGCAGTTCTTC.